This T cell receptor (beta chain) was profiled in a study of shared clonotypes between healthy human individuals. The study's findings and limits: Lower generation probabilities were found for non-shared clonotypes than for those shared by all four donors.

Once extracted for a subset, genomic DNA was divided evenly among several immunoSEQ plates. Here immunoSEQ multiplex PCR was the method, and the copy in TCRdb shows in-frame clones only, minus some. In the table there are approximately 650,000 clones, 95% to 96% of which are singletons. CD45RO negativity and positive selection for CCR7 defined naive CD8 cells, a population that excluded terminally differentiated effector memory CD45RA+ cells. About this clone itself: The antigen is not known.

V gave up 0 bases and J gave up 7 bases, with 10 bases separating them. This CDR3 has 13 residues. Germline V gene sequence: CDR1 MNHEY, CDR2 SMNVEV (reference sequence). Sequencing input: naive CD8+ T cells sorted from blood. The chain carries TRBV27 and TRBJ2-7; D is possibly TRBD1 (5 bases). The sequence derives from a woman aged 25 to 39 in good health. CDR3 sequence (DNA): TGTGCCAGCAGTTTATCGAGACAGAATGAGCAGTACTTC. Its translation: CASSLSRQNEQYF.